Only a few counts were recorded for the clone carrying this T cell receptor beta chain. Per the authors' pipeline: Reference gene primer amplification gave nucleated cell count estimates. Produced via immunoSEQ multiplex PCR; TCRdb's table is partial and in-frame only. For V, J and clone size, that table is used; D and trimming come from the DNA. This table has about 170,000 clones, about 85% appearing once. These data are taken from a study of blood T cell repertoires in COVID-19. Overall study context: The study drew acute and convalescent COVID-19 samples from the United States, Italy and Spain. T cells, B-cell-depleted T cells, or PBMCs provided the cDNA or gDNA that served as material.

The CDR3 covers 16 residues. Germline CDR1 is LGHDT and CDR2 is YNNKEL (reference sequence). V lost 0 bases, J lost 2 bases, and 11 bases lay in between. Sequenced: peripheral blood. The receptor comes from a woman aged 80 or over in a cohort sampled during active or convalescent COVID-19. V gene TRBV3-1 (or the pseudogene TRBV3-2) combines with J gene TRBJ1-5; D is perhaps TRBD1 (6 bases). The CDR3 DNA follows: TGTGCCAGCAGCCAAGATGGTTCAGGGGGCAATCAGCCCCAGCATTTT. Its protein is CASSQDGSGGNQPQHF.